This T cell receptor (beta chain) was recorded in a study of blood T cell repertoires in COVID-19. Study as a whole: Acute and convalescent COVID-19 samples came from the United States, Italy and Spain. PBMCs, B-cell-depleted T cells, or T cells provided the cDNA or gDNA that made up the material.

In the authors' workflow: Amplification of reference gene primers was used by the study to estimate nucleated cell counts. Clones were sequenced by immunoSEQ multiplex PCR, and TCRdb holds only the in-frame ones, with some missing. V and J calls and clone size are as listed in that table; D and trimming were resolved from the DNA. This table has under 250,000 clones, nearly 90% appearing once. CDR1 is ENHRY, CDR2 SYGVKD, per germline. The CDR3 has 15 amino acids. Trimming removed 4 bases from V and 3 bases from J; junction bases left unmatched: 6. Participants had their cohort set by participant-reported clinical history.

This receptor was obtained from a man under 40 who had recovered from COVID-19. The chain is built from TRBV10-3 and TRBJ1-5, with 7 bases that match TRBD1. Sequencing was done on a sample of PBMCs or T cells enriched from blood (not recorded which). In nucleotides, the CDR3 is TGTGCCATCAGTGTAGGGCAGGGGGACAATCAGCCCCAGCATTTT. It is translated as CAISVGQGDNQPQHF.